This TCR beta chain emerged from a study of blood T cells in healthy people across ages (dated by TCRdb to between 2014 and 2016). Regarding the study in general: In model experiments, template switching captured roughly one uniquely barcoded TCR beta cDNA molecule for every two T cells. Four age groups were formed from the donors: young (average 16 years), middle-aged (around 37), aged (approximately 60) and long-lived (less than 85). For two donors (one aged 18 to 29 and one aged 80 or older), the study analyzed two additional independent replicas of 1 million unique cDNA reads from the same blood draw. To track age-related changes in TCR beta repertoire diversity, the study relied on deep sequencing normalized with unique cDNA molecular identifiers. To avoid experimental bias, donors of different ages were distributed randomly across sequencing lanes.

The CDR3 goes from the cysteine to the phenylalanine over 14 residues. Just the 42-base CDR3 DNA is kept, in frame starting at base 1. CDR1 and CDR2 were assigned from the germline V gene (reference sequence) as DFQATT and SNEGSKA. General findings and caveats noted by the study authors: Observed TCR beta diversity per million T cells fell roughly linearly with age, and a significant reduction was already apparent by age about 36. Compared with the aged group, the long-lived group had more naive CD4+ T cells, fewer expanded clones and increased TCR diversity, a pattern suggesting age selection. There was a strong correlation between observed TCR beta diversity and the percentage of naive T cells measured by flow cytometry. Bulk unsorted PBMC profiling prevented conclusive comparison of naive and antigen-experienced compartments. Estimates of total diversity based on one million sequenced T cells were considered lower bounds and underestimates. Donor CMV infection status was unknown, potentially confounding age-related changes in expanded clonotypes.

Library preparation used 5' RACE. The reads were generated on an Illumina HiSeq 2500. A second about 7 to 12 cycle PCR used a sample-barcoded 5' primer and a J-beta primer mix. Each TCR beta cDNA molecule received a unique molecular identifier from a template-switch 5' adaptor carrying 12 random nucleotides. Each sample yielded at least 2.5 million CDR3-containing paired-end reads. First-strand cDNA synthesis was performed from all RNA using the Mint cDNA synthesis kit, with priming by a TRBC-specific oligonucleotide. Following uracil-DNA glycosylase treatment, a first 18-cycle PCR with universal primers M1SS and BC2_uni_R was performed on all cDNA. For the original study's pipeline: Normalization of each sample was performed by random selection of 1 million high-quality reads, each carrying a distinct molecular identifier. Reads with shared molecular identifiers were discarded instead of being binned into consensus sequences. CDR3 identification, clonotype clustering and error correction used MiTCR with a Q25 quality threshold and the strictest error-elimination algorithm. A nonparametric unseen species model using Euler transformation provided a lower-bound estimate of total TCR beta diversity. TCRdb reanalyzed the raw reads on its own, using fastp at Q25 for trimming and MiXCR for clone calling, and kept in-frame beta chains. Entries that share a CDR3 protein sequence are merged under the most common genes and DNA. The V and J calls and clone size come from TCRdb's table, not from the authors' own analysis. A total of approximately 790,000 distinct CDR3 sequences appear in this sample, around 68% of them only once. Around 30% of the sample lies in the top ten.

Systemically healthy Caucasian individuals from Russia, approximately 39 in total and aged about 6 to 100 years, were included as donors. Each donor gave ten milliliters of peripheral blood, drawn into EDTA-treated Vacutainer tubes. Ficoll-Paque density-gradient centrifugation was used to isolate PBMCs, with at least 6.5 million per sample. Total RNA, at least 6 micrograms per sample, was extracted from PBMCs with Trizol reagent. For every donor, an aliquot of PBMCs went through flow cytometry to measure the percentages of naive CD45RAhigh/CD27high T cells. In regard to this clonotype: Its antigen remains undetermined. Base quality data are lacking; no much larger clone is found one base away.

The sequence links TRBV20-1 to TRBJ2-7, with 7 middle bases fitting TRBD2. The DNA matches TRBJ2-4 better at its end, which makes the J call doubtful. The sequence derives from a man aged 25 to 45 in good health. Material for sequencing was blood. The DNA sequence is given as TGCAGTGCTAGAGATCTCCTCCGGGAGGACATTCAGTACTTC. The encoded protein is CSARDLLREDIQYF.